This is a list of T cell receptor beta chains from one sample in a study of cytomegalovirus exposure and HLA in healthy donors. Libraries were prepared by immunoSEQ multiplex PCR; TCRdb keeps only in-frame clonotypes and omits some of them. Among some 160,000 clones listed, 84% were seen once. The sequenced sample consisted of PBMCs. The source is a boy aged 2-9 years in good health and CMV-seronegative. Both conserved end residues are part of each CDR3. A D gene is named only where the DNA matches it firmly. Expanded clones are given a class, and other clones once, few, many or no size at all.

clone_size j_call v_call d_call cdr3_nt cdr3_aa
NA TRBJ1-2 TRBV11-3 NA TGTGCCAGCAGTCTTCCTACAGGGTCTAGTGGCTACACCTTC CASSLPTGSSGYTF
NA TRBJ1-1 TRBV19 TRBD1 TGTGCCAGTAGTATAGATCATGGGACAGGGAAAGAAGCTTTCTTT CASSIDHGTGKEAFF
NA TRBJ1-3 TRBV7-9 NA TGTGCCAGCAGCTTAGTACACGCCGGGACATGGCGTGGAAACACCATATATTTT CASSLVHAGTWRGNTIYF
NA TRBJ1-2 TRBV6-5 NA TGTGCCAGCAGTTACCAGTACGGGTACTATGGCTACACCTTC CASSYQYGYYGYTF
NA TRBJ2-7 TRBV10-2 TRBD2 TGCGCCAGCAGTACTGTAGCGGGAGTCTACGAGCAGTACTTC CASSTVAGVYEQYF
NA TRBJ2-1 TRBV7-9 NA TGTGCCAGCAGCTTATCTGTTAGCTCCTACAATGAGCAGTTCTTC CASSLSVSSYNEQFF
NA TRBJ1-6 TRBV7-6 NA TGTGCCAGCAAAACTGGGGCCCCTAGTTCACCCCTCCACTTT CASKTGAPSSPLHF
NA TRBJ1-1 TRBV5-6 NA TGTGCCAGCAGCTTAGGCCGACAGCCGTTGAACACTGAAGCTTTCTTT CASSLGRQPLNTEAFF
NA TRBJ2-3 TRBV2 NA TGTGCCAGGGCGCGGAGGCCCACCACAGATACGCAGTATTTT CARARRPTTDTQYF
NA TRBJ2-7 TRBV5-1 NA TGCGCCAGCAGCCCCGGTCACAGATACTACGAGGGGCAGTACTTC CASSPGHRYYEGQYF
NA TRBJ2-3 TRBV20-1 TRBD2 TGCAAGGTACTAGCGCAAGATACGCAGTATTTT CKVLAQDTQYF
NA TRBJ2-3 TRBV10-3 TRBD2 TGTGCCATCAGTGAGTCACTCGGGAAGGCTGGACTAGCGGGAGGGCAGCGACCCACAGATACGCAGTATTTT CAISESLGKAGLAGGQRPTDTQYF
NA TRBJ2-2 TRBV19 TRBD2 TGTGCCAGTAGTAGGTCTAGCGGGAGGTTTTTCTTAGACACCGGGGAGCTGTTTTTT CASSRSSGRFFLDTGELFF
NA TRBJ2-7 TRBV9 NA TGTGCCAGCAGCCGGAATTGGGGGCAAGGCGAGCAGTACTTC CASSRNWGQGEQYF
NA TRBJ2-2 TRBV12-5 TRBD2 TGTGCTAGTGGTTTGGCGACTAGCGGGAGCGAGATGGCCGGGGAGCTGTTTTTT CASGLATSGSEMAGELFF
NA TRBJ2-7 TRBV7-2 TRBD2 TGTGCCAGCAGCTTATGGGCTAGCGGGAGTTACGAGCAGTACTTC CASSLWASGSYEQYF
NA TRBJ2-6 TRBV5-1 NA TGCGCCAGCAGCTTGGAGGGGGTTGGCCCCGGCAACGTCCTGACTTTC CASSLEGVGPGNVLTF
NA TRBJ2-5 TRBV5-1 NA TGCGCCAGCAGCTTGGGTAACCAAGAGACCCAGTACTTC CASSLGNQETQYF
NA TRBJ2-5 TRBV4-1 TRBD2 TGCGCCAGCAGCCAAGAGATCGGGCTAGCGGGGGCCCCGGCACACTTC CASSQEIGLAGAPAHF
NA TRBJ2-2 TRBV18 NA TGTGCCAGCTCACGCGGGACCGACCGTCGGGAGCTGTTTTTT CASSRGTDRRELFF
NA TRBJ1-4 TRBV6-6 NA TGTGCCAGCAGTTACCCTGGGACGGGAGGGGAAAAACTGTTTTTT CASSYPGTGGEKLFF
NA TRBJ1-1 TRBV29-1 NA TGCAGCGTTGGGTACCATAGCTTAGGGGGAGCTGAAGCTTTCTTT CSVGYHSLGGAEAFF
NA TRBJ1-2 TRBV7-9 TRBD1 TGTGCCAGCAGCTTGGACAGGGCCTATGGCTACACCTTC CASSLDRAYGYTF
NA TRBJ2-7 TRBV4-2 TRBD2 TGTGCCAGCAGCCAAGCACTAGCGGAGTCCTACGAGCAGTACTTC CASSQALAESYEQYF
NA TRBJ1-2 TRBV2 NA TGTGCCAGCAGTGAAGCGTGGGGGGGTGGCTACACCTTC CASSEAWGGGYTF
NA TRBJ2-7 TRBV30 NA TGTGCCTGGAGTGAAGGTTCAGGCGAGCAGTACTTC CAWSEGSGEQYF
NA TRBJ1-5 TRBV4-1 TRBD1 TGCGCCAGCAGCCTAATACAGGGGGCAAGGGTCCAGCATTTT CASSLIQGARVQHF
NA TRBJ1-5 TRBV27 NA TGTGCCAGCAGTTTAATCTGGCAGTTGAATCAGCCCCAGCATTTT CASSLIWQLNQPQHF
NA TRBJ2-3 TRBV19 NA TGTGCCAGTAGTATAGGCGGGAGCACAGATACGCAGTATTTT CASSIGGSTDTQYF
NA TRBJ2-6 TRBV7-3 NA TGTGCCAGCAGCTTAACGACAGGTACTGGGGCCAACGTCCTGACTTTC CASSLTTGTGANVLTF
NA TRBJ2-1 TRBV11-3 TRBD2 TGTGCCAGCAGACCAACGGGACTACCCAATGAGCAGTTCTTC CASRPTGLPNEQFF
once TRBJ2-2 TRBV7-3 NA TGTGCCAGCAGCGAGCAAGACACCGGGGAGCTGTTTTTT CASSEQDTGELFF
NA TRBJ2-3 TRBV9 TRBD1 TGTGCCAGCAGCGGGAGGGGGGACAGGGAAGGATTGACGCAGTATTTT CASSGRGDREGLTQYF
NA TRBJ2-7 TRBV6-5 NA TGTGCCAGCTCCCGGACAGTCCGCGGCGAGCAGTACTTC CASSRTVRGEQYF
NA TRBJ2-7 TRBV5-5 TRBD2 TGTGCCAGCAGCTTGTTATCACTAGCGGGCGACATACGATACGAGCAGTACTTC CASSLLSLAGDIRYEQYF
NA TRBJ1-3 TRBV28 NA TGTGCCAGCAGCCCCGCAGGCTCTGGAAACACCATATATTTT CASSPAGSGNTIYF
NA TRBJ2-2 TRBV9 TRBD2 TGTGCCAGCAGCGTAGACAGGGCGGGAGGGGCCGAGGAGCTGTTTTTT CASSVDRAGGAEELFF
NA TRBJ2-1 TRBV6-5 NA TGTGCCAGCTCCAGGGGCTTCGGCAATGAGCAGTTCTTC CASSRGFGNEQFF
NA TRBJ1-2 TRBV5-1 TRBD1 TGCGCCAGCAGCTCGGGACAGGGTAGAGGCTATGGCTACACCTTC CASSSGQGRGYGYTF
NA TRBJ2-5 TRBV7-9 NA TGTGCCAGCAGCTTAGAAAACGGACACTCGGAGACCCAGTACTTC CASSLENGHSETQYF
NA TRBJ2-7 TRBV7-9 NA TGTGCCAGCAGCTCGATCGACAGCCCGAGAAACGAGCAGTACTTC CASSSIDSPRNEQYF
NA TRBJ2-5 TRBV7-2 NA TGTGCCAGCAGCCCCCATGGAGGGGCCCAGTACTTC CASSPHGGAQYF
NA TRBJ2-7 TRBV19 TRBD1 TGTGCCAGTACCGTCGGGACAGGGGTTCAAGAGCAGTACTTC CASTVGTGVQEQYF
NA TRBJ2-7 TRBV28 TRBD2 TGTGCCATATTACCTAGCGGCCCCTCCTACGAGCAGTACTTC CAILPSGPSYEQYF
NA TRBJ2-3 TRBV5-1 NA TGCGCCAGCAGCCCACGGACATCATGGTACACACACACAGATACGCAGTATTTT CASSPRTSWYTHTDTQYF
NA TRBJ2-3 TRBV2 TRBD2 TGTGCCAGCTTTGGGCGGCGGGGGGTCTTAGATACGCAGTATTTT CASFGRRGVLDTQYF
NA TRBJ2-6 TRBV7-6 TRBD1 TGTGCCGGCCTGAGACAGGGGAAGTACAACGTCCTGACTTTC CAGLRQGKYNVLTF
NA TRBJ2-1 TRBV5-4 NA TGTGCCAGCAGCTTGGGGAGACAGACGCTGGGGTCCGGATCCTACAATGAGCAGTTCTTC CASSLGRQTLGSGSYNEQFF
once TRBJ1-3 TRBV9 NA TGTGCCAGCAGCGGGCATTTTACGGGGGGAATTCCTGGGAACACCATATATTTT CASSGHFTGGIPGNTIYF
NA TRBJ1-5 TRBV5-6 TRBD1 TGTGCCAGCAGCTTGATGGGACAGGGTAGCAATCAGCCCCAGCATTTT CASSLMGQGSNQPQHF
NA TRBJ2-7 TRBV14 NA TGTGCCAGCAGCCAAGGGTCGATTAGCGCTAAGGGCGAGCAGTACTTC CASSQGSISAKGEQYF
once TRBJ1-2 TRBV5-1 TRBD1 TGCGCCAGCAGCTTGGGACAGGGGGGCTATGGCTACACCTTC CASSLGQGGYGYTF
NA TRBJ1-3 TRBV5-1 NA TGCGCCAGCAGCTTGGACAGCTCTGGAAACACCATATATTTT CASSLDSSGNTIYF